A selection of T cell receptor beta chains follows, all from one sample in a study of T cell repertoires in cytomegalovirus infection. TCRdb fed the reads into MiXCR, producing one record per CDR3 protein. Of 200,000 to 300,000 distinct CDR3 sequences listed, approximately 10% are singletons. Material: PBMCs. All receptors derive from a human donor in good health (CMV status not recorded). Some clones in this sample may be carry-over from other donors' samples. The CDR3 runs from the conserved cysteine through the conserved F or W. D genes are given only for firm matches. Part of the rows lack a size; the others show once, few, many or a class for expanded clones.

clone size,D gene,J gene,V gene,CDR3 length,CDR3 protein,CDR3 DNA
few,TRBD1,TRBJ2-7,TRBV9,14,CASSSPGQLYEQYF,TGTGCCAGCAGCTCCCCGGGACAGCTCTACGAGCAGTACTTC
few,-,TRBJ2-7,TRBV6-1,12,CASSAKGNEQYF,TGTGCCAGCAGTGCCAAGGGGAACGAGCAGTACTTC
-,TRBD1,TRBJ1-6,TRBV7-6,16,CASSNVIGGGNSPLHF,TGTGCCAGCAGCAATGTTATAGGGGGCGGTAATTCACCCCTCCACTTT
many,-,TRBJ2-5,TRBV7-4,13,CATLSGSEETQYF,TGTGCCACTCTCAGTGGGAGCGAAGAGACCCAGTACTTC
few,TRBD1,TRBJ2-5,TRBV15,16,CATSSLGQGMQETQYF,TGTGCCACCAGCAGTCTCGGACAGGGAATGCAAGAGACCCAGTACTTC
-,TRBD2,TRBJ2-2,TRBV19,16,CASRQLAGGTTGELFF,TGTGCCAGTAGGCAACTAGCGGGGGGTACCACCGGGGAGCTGTTTTTT
-,TRBD1,TRBJ2-7,TRBV9,16,CASSVGGTGEGYEQYF,TGTGCCAGCAGCGTAGGCGGGACAGGGGAAGGTTACGAGCAGTACTTC
many,TRBD2,TRBJ2-2,TRBV7-6,17,CASSPNSRRGRPGELFF,TGTGCCAGCAGCCCCAACAGCCGTCGCGGGAGGCCCGGGGAGCTGTTTTTT
many,-,TRBJ1-4,TRBV20-1,14,CRAIDPSNNEKLFF,TGCAGAGCAATCGACCCGTCGAACAATGAAAAACTGTTTTTT
-,-,TRBJ1-1,TRBV29-1,14,CSVETWKENTEAFF,TGCAGCGTTGAAACGTGGAAGGAGAACACTGAAGCTTTCTTT
many,TRBD1,TRBJ1-1,TRBV7-2,12,CASSWTGTEAFF,TGTGCCAGCAGCTGGACAGGGACTGAAGCTTTCTTT
many,TRBD2,TRBJ2-3,TRBV7-2,14,CASSTTSGRNTQYF,TGTGCCAGCAGCACCACTAGCGGGAGGAATACGCAGTATTTT
many,TRBD2,TRBJ2-7,TRBV7-2,14,CASSSIAGSYEQYF,TGTGCCAGCAGCTCAATAGCGGGCTCCTACGAGCAGTACTTC
few,TRBD1,TRBJ2-7,TRBV19,14,CASSIGTVSYEQYF,TGTGCCAGTAGTATCGGGACAGTCTCCTACGAGCAGTACTTC
many,TRBD2,TRBJ2-1,TRBV7-2,15,CASSRTSGGYNEQFF,TGTGCCAGCAGCCGGACTAGCGGAGGCTACAATGAGCAGTTCTTC
many,TRBD1,TRBJ1-5,TRBV7-9,19,CASSRTQTGGLVDNQPQHF,TGTGCCAGCAGCCGAACTCAGACAGGGGGCTTGGTGGACAATCAGCCCCAGCATTTT
few,TRBD2,TRBJ2-1,TRBV7-2,18,CASSSPPPGTNTYNEQFF,TGTGCCAGCAGCTCCCCCCCCCCCGGGACTAACACCTACAATGAGCAGTTCTTC
-,-,TRBJ1-2,TRBV7-6,14,CASSSPTGMGGYTF,TGTGCCAGCAGCTCCCCCACGGGGATGGGCGGCTACACCTTC
-,-,TRBJ2-1,TRBV7-2,14,CASSPRDFYNEQFF,TGTGCCAGCAGCCCCCGGGACTTTTACAATGAGCAGTTCTTC
many,-,TRBJ2-7,TRBV7-6,14,CASSLGHSSYEQYF,TGTGCCAGCAGCTTAGGACATTCGTCCTACGAGCAGTACTTC
-,TRBD1,TRBJ1-2,TRBV19,14,CASSGWTGNYGYTF,TGTGCCAGTAGTGGATGGACAGGGAACTATGGCTACACCTTC
many,-,TRBJ2-5,TRBV28,16,CASSSRMAEKQETQYF,TGTGCCAGCAGTTCACGGATGGCAGAAAAACAAGAGACCCAGTACTTC
many,-,TRBJ1-1,TRBV9,16,CASSVRPVVDGTEAFF,TGTGCCAGCAGCGTGAGGCCGGTGGTGGATGGCACTGAAGCTTTCTTT
many,TRBD1,TRBJ2-7,TRBV20-1,13,CSASRQGAYEQYF,TGCAGTGCTAGTCGCCAGGGGGCCTACGAGCAGTACTTC
many,-,TRBJ2-1,TRBV7-2,13,CASSLSAVREQFF,TGTGCCAGCAGCCTGTCCGCCGTGCGCGAGCAGTTCTTC
many,TRBD2,TRBJ2-1,TRBV5-6,16,CASSTPSGIGGNEQFF,TGTGCCAGCAGCACCCCAAGCGGGATCGGGGGGAATGAGCAGTTCTTC
once,-,TRBJ1-5,TRBV10-1,13,CASSEEGDQPQHF,TGCGCCAGCAGTGAAGAGGGGGATCAGCCCCAGCATTTT
-,TRBD1,TRBJ2-7,TRBV5-5,15,CASSGDRGSHYEQYF,TGTGCCAGCAGCGGGGACAGGGGGTCCCACTACGAGCAGTACTTC
many,-,TRBJ2-4,TRBV7-2,13,CASSLVPGNIQYF,TGTGCCAGCAGCTTAGTTCCTGGGAACATTCAGTACTTC
few,-,TRBJ2-5,TRBV25-1,15,CASSESRVQQETQYF,TGTGCCAGCAGTGAGTCAAGGGTCCAGCAAGAGACCCAGTACTTC
many,-,TRBJ2-4,TRBV6-2/TRBV6-3,13,CASSPEGDDIQYF,TGTGCCAGCAGCCCGGAGGGCGACGACATTCAGTACTTC
many,-,TRBJ2-7,TRBV11-2,14,CASSPRSGSYEQYF,TGTGCCAGCAGCCCCCGGAGCGGCTCCTACGAGCAGTACTTC
once,-,TRBJ1-3,TRBV7-2,14,CANSLGSSGNTIYF,TGTGCCAACAGCTTGGGGAGCTCTGGAAACACCATATATTTT
many,TRBD2,TRBJ2-7,TRBV7-2,15,CASSAGLAGVREQYF,TGTGCCAGCAGCGCGGGACTAGCGGGAGTTCGCGAGCAGTACTTC
many,TRBD1,TRBJ1-4,TRBV27,17,CASRLLPPGQGGGKLFF,TGTGCCAGCCGTTTGCTCCCCCCGGGACAGGGCGGTGGAAAACTGTTTTTT
few,-,TRBJ2-1,TRBV29-1,16,CSVEVGQGPPYNEQFF,TGCAGCGTTGAAGTAGGTCAGGGACCTCCCTACAATGAGCAGTTCTTC
few,TRBD1,TRBJ2-7,TRBV20-1,15,CSASRDGDSSYEQYF,TGCAGTGCGAGTCGTGATGGGGACAGTTCCTACGAGCAGTACTTC